The 12 T cell receptor beta chains given below trace back to one sample, sequenced in a study of blood T cell repertoires in COVID-19. Measured with immunoSEQ multiplex PCR; TCRdb has only the in-frame clones, and not every one. The data contain 450,000 or so clones, 75% to 90% of them singletons. The sequenced sample was peripheral blood. All receptors derive from a man younger than 35 with COVID-19, enrolled during active disease.

CDR3 protein: CASSLLPTGTEQYF. CDR3 sequence (DNA): TGTGCCAGCAGCTTACTCCCTACAGGGACCGAGCAGTACTTC. The J gene is TRBJ2-7, the V gene TRBV5-5, with D possibly matching TRBD1 (6 bases). This CDR3 region has 14 residues. Deletions cut 2 bases from V and 6 bases from J, with 15 bases between. Germline assignment: CDR1 SGHKS and CDR2 YYEKEE (reference sequence).

The chain joins TRBV5-1 to TRBJ1-1, with D uncertain. This CDR3 is built from 14 residues. Germline-derived CDR1 and CDR2 are SGHRS and YFSETQ. The ends were cut back, 4 bases at V and 0 bases at J, with 10 bases in the middle. For the CDR3, the DNA is TGCGCCAGCAGCGCGGGTAGGTTGAACACTGAAGCTTTCTTT. Its protein is CASSAGRLNTEAFF.

The V call is TRBV19, the J call TRBJ2-5, with a possible D match to TRBD2 (7 bases). The V gene's germline CDR1 is LNHDA and CDR2 SQIVND (reference sequence). The CDR3 contains 15 residues. Trimming stripped 5 bases from V and 1 base from J, with 14 bases between. CDR3 in amino acids: CASSVWGGGQETQYF. CDR3 bases: TGTGCCAGTAGTGTTTGGGGAGGGGGCCAAGAGACCCAGTACTTC.

CDR3 DNA sequence: TGTGCCAGCAGTGAATATCAGGGTAACTATGGCTACACCTTC. It yields the protein CASSEYQGNYGYTF. The chain is built from TRBV25-1 and TRBJ1-2, with D tentatively TRBD1 (5 bases). Trimming took 0 bases from V and 1 from J, leaving 6 bases between them. Germline V gene lookup returns CDR1 MGHDK and CDR2 SYGVNS. The CDR3 consists of 14 residues.

The V and J genes are TRBV5-4 and TRBJ1-2, with D unclear. CDR3 size: 11 residues. Germline CDR1 is SGHNT and CDR2 is YYREEE (reference sequence). Trimming shortened V by 2 bases and J by 8 bases, and 7 bases separated the two germline ends. The CDR3 nucleotides are TGTGCCAGCAGCTTACATTACGGCTACACCTTC. Translation gives CASSLHYGYTF. The full variable domain, rest sourced from reference TRBV5-4 and TRBJ1-2, is ETGVTQSPTHLIKTRGQQVTLRCSSQSGHNTVSWYQQALGQGPQFIFQYYREEENGRGNFPPRFSGLQFPNYSSELNVNALELDDSALYLCASSLHYGYTFGSGTRLTVV.

The V gene is TRBV19, the J gene TRBJ2-4, with D perhaps matching TRBD1 (6 bases). The V end lost 5 bases, the J end lost 0 bases, and 17 bases lay between the germline ends. CDR1 and CDR2 from the germline V gene are LNHDA and SQIVND (reference sequence). The CDR3 runs 17 residues. The CDR3 bases are TGTGCCAGTAGTTCACCACCTCGGACAGCAGCCAAAAACATTCAGTACTTC. Translation: CASSSPPRTAAKNIQYF.

This clone was picked up one time. The chain couples TRBV6-2 or TRBV6-3 to TRBJ1-1; tentative D call: TRBD1 (5 bases). Deletions cut 6 bases from V and 1 base from J, with 12 bases between. CDR3 length: 14 amino acids. Germline CDR1 reads MNHEY; CDR2 reads SVGEGT. The CDR3 nucleotides read TGTGCCAGCAGCAGGACGGACACGAACACTGAAGCTTTCTTT. Its protein product is CASSRTDTNTEAFF.

The chain links TRBV7-9 to TRBJ1-2; 10 bases fit TRBD1. V was clipped by 5 bases and J by 4 bases; unmatched bases: 10. This CDR3 region has 16 residues. The germline gives CDR1 SEHNR, CDR2 FQNEAQ (reference sequence). This CDR3 is CASSPQGGQGFYGYTF. DNA for the CDR3: TGTGCCAGCAGCCCACAGGGGGGACAGGGGTTCTATGGCTACACCTTC.

The J gene is TRBJ2-3, the V gene TRBV6-5; 8 nucleotides align to TRBD2. This CDR3 region has 14 residues. V dropped 6 bases and J dropped 3; count of bases not matched to a gene: 5. Germline V gene data show CDR1 as MNHEY and CDR2 as SVGAGI. This CDR3 is CASRRLARTDTQYF. The CDR3 DNA reads as TGTGCCAGCAGGCGACTAGCGCGAACAGATACGCAGTATTTT.

The chain combines TRBV11-1 with TRBJ2-2; tentatively, D is TRBD1 (6 bases). The germline gives CDR1 SGHAT, CDR2 FQDESV (reference sequence). The length of the CDR3 is 15 residues. V shed 3 bases and J shed 2 bases, with 10 bases lying between them. In DNA form, the CDR3 reads TGTGCCAGCAGCTTCGGGGACACCAACACCGGGGAGCTGTTTTTT. Residues: CASSFGDTNTGELFF.

The J gene is TRBJ2-3, the V gene TRBV7-9, with D possibly matching TRBD2 (5 bases). The CDR3 length is 16 residues. V lost 3 bases and J lost 0, with 13 bases in between. Germline V gene lookup returns CDR1 SEHNR and CDR2 FQNEAQ (reference sequence). For the CDR3, the DNA is TGTGCCAGCAGCTTCCCGCCGGGATTTAGCACAGATACGCAGTATTTT. Its protein product is CASSFPPGFSTDTQYF. The whole variable domain, filled in from reference TRBV7-9 and TRBJ2-3, reads DTGVSQNPRHKITKRGQNVTFRCDPISEHNRLYWYRQTLGQGPEFLTYFQNEAQLEKSRLLSDRFSAERPKGSFSTLEIQRTEQGDSAMYLCASSFPPGFSTDTQYFGPGTRLTVL.

The V gene is TRBV19, the J gene TRBJ2-7; D might be TRBD2 (6 bases). This CDR3 comprises 16 residues. Between the trimmed V and J ends, which lost 0 bases and 6 bases, there was a span of 18 bases. Germline assignment: CDR1 LNHDA and CDR2 SQIVND (reference sequence). CDR3 protein: CASSIDLGTREFEQYF. The CDR3 coding sequence is TGTGCCAGTAGTATAGATCTCGGGACGCGGGAATTCGAGCAGTACTTC.